This TCR beta chain was profiled in a study of cytomegalovirus exposure and HLA in healthy donors. Study-level findings and limits: Researchers had no immune exposure information except CMV serostatus available. Trimming of TCR beta V- and J-genes showed a link, identified in a later analysis, to a missense DCLRE1C variant.

The length of the CDR3 is 14 residues. Germline lookup yields CDR1 KGHSH and CDR2 LQKENI. About this clone itself: Its target is not known.

PCR involved 60 Vbeta and 13 Jbeta primers. This table comes from immunoSEQ multiplex PCR, and its TCRdb copy is limited to in-frame clones, with some not included. The sample has about 120,000 clones, around three quarters seen once. This chain links TRBV18 with TRBJ2-5; D might be TRBD1 (6 bases). The end of the DNA aligns better with TRBJ2-7, so the J call may be wrong. The sequence derives from a female donor in good health and CMV-seronegative. The specimen was PBMCs. This CDR3 is CASSPARGTYEQYF. As DNA, the CDR3 is TGTGCCAGCTCACCCGCCAGGGGTACCTACGAGCAGTACTTC.